One sample yielded the 21 T cell receptor beta chains listed below, sequenced in a study of blood T cell repertoires in COVID-19. TCRdb's copy holds only in-frame clones and misses some; the assay was immunoSEQ multiplex PCR. The sample has 430,000 or so clones; over 75% are singletons. Material for sequencing was PBMCs or T cells enriched from blood (not recorded which). The receptors were gathered from a woman aged 40 to 50 who had recovered from COVID-19.

V and J are TRBV11-3 and TRBJ2-5; the match to TRBD2 covers 12 bases. The junction had 5 bases not matched to a gene; V was cut back by 5 bases and J by 4 bases. The V gene's germline CDR1 is SGHNT and CDR2 YENEEA. The length of the CDR3 is 15 residues. The CDR3 DNA reads TGTGCCAGCAGCAATCCGGGACTAGCGGGAGAGACCCAGTACTTC. This codes for CASSNPGLAGETQYF.

This clone has just one count. The genes are TRBV5-4 and TRBJ1-1, with D tentatively TRBD1 (5 bases). Looked up from germline, CDR1 is SGHNT and CDR2 is YYREEE (reference sequence). V was clipped by 4 bases and J by 10 bases, with 17 bases between them. The CDR3 extends over 13 amino acids. The CDR3: CASSQTPAGGAFF. As DNA, the CDR3 is TGTGCCAGCAGCCAAACCCCGGCGGGGGGAGCTTTCTTT.

V gene TRBV11-2 combines with J gene TRBJ2-1, with a weak D call TRBD1 (5 bases). The CDR3 consists of 15 residues. Germline values: CDR1 SGHAT, CDR2 FQNNGV. V shed 5 bases and J shed 4 bases, with 15 bases lying between them. For the CDR3, the DNA is TGTGCCAGCAGCAAACTGGAGACAGCTTACAATGAGCAGTTCTTC. It translates to CASSKLETAYNEQFF.

The chain recombines TRBV11-3 with TRBJ2-7; D unresolved. With 5 bases removed from V and 4 bases from J, the gap between germline ends came to 15 bases. In germline, CDR1 is SGHNT, CDR2 YENEEA. This CDR3 region has 14 residues. The CDR3 here is CASSPPKYLYEQYF. The DNA for the CDR3 is TGTGCCAGCAGCCCTCCAAAGTACCTATACGAGCAGTACTTC.

The chain is built from TRBV19 and TRBJ1-1, with no clear D. Germline values: CDR1 LNHDA, CDR2 SQIVND (reference sequence). The germline V and J ends were trimmed by 3 bases and 0 bases, with 26 bases remaining between them. This CDR3 region has 20 residues. The CDR3 spells CASSIGWVREVRGLNTEAFF. The CDR3 DNA follows: TGTGCCAGTAGTATTGGGTGGGTGAGGGAGGTCCGAGGCCTGAACACTGAAGCTTTCTTT.

The V gene is TRBV27, the J gene TRBJ2-7; D gene ambiguous. Germline V lookup: CDR1 MNHEY, CDR2 SMNVEV (reference sequence). With 6 bases removed from V and 3 bases from J, the gap between germline ends came to 6 bases. This CDR3 region has 11 residues. CDR3 sequence: CASSSLYEQYF. The CDR3, as DNA: TGTGCCAGCAGCTCCCTCTACGAGCAGTACTTC.

In its sample, this clone was seen once. J is TRBJ2-1 and V is TRBV6-2 or TRBV6-3, with a weak D call TRBD2 (5 bases). The germline V gene has CDR1 MNHEY and CDR2 SVGEGT. CDR3 length equals 12 residues. Deletions cut 4 bases from V and 9 bases from J, with 10 bases between. The CDR3 DNA follows: TGTGCCAGCAGTTTCGGGGTCCCTGAGCAGTTCTTC. It codes for CASSFGVPEQFF.

V and J are TRBV27 and TRBJ1-5; D is perhaps TRBD1 (6 bases). CDR1 is MNHEY and CDR2 is SMNVEV in the germline V gene (reference sequence). The CDR3 extends over 13 amino acids. The V end was cut by 2 bases, the J end by 7 bases, with 9 bases between. The CDR3 region is CASSLTGLQPQHF. In DNA form, the CDR3 reads TGTGCCAGCAGTTTAACAGGGCTCCAGCCCCAGCATTTT.

This clone was counted a few times. V gene TRBV7-8 combines with J gene TRBJ2-7; D not certain. Trimming cost V 5 bases and J 4 bases, with 6 bases left between them. The V gene's germline CDR1 is SGHVS and CDR2 FQNEAQ. The CDR3 runs to 11 residues. The CDR3 reads CASSPSYEQYF. The CDR3 coding sequence is TGTGCCAGCAGCCCCAGTTACGAGCAGTACTTC.

The J gene is TRBJ2-2, the V gene TRBV4-3; maybe TRBD1 (6 bases). This CDR3 is built from 15 residues. Per germline, CDR1 LGHNA and CDR2 YSLEER. Between the trimmed V and J ends, which lost 0 bases and 5 bases, there was a span of 10 bases. CDR3 protein: CASSQDTGQTGELFF. The CDR3 DNA reads TGCGCCAGCAGCCAAGATACAGGGCAGACCGGGGAGCTGTTTTTT.

The J gene is TRBJ1-5, the V gene TRBV7-9, with 7 bases that match TRBD1. The junction had 7 bases not matched to a gene; V was cut back by 4 bases and J by 4 bases. The length of the CDR3 is 15 residues. Looked up from germline, CDR1 is SEHNR and CDR2 is FQNEAQ (reference sequence). DNA for the CDR3: TGTGCCAGCAGCTCACAGGGACAGATGAATCAGCCCCAGCATTTT. Its protein product is CASSSQGQMNQPQHF.

This chain uses TRBV7-6 with TRBJ2-3, with 8 bases that match TRBD2. This CDR3 region has 16 residues. V shed 3 bases and J 4 bases; nucleotides not matched to a gene: 9. Germline CDR1 is SGHVS and CDR2 is FNYEAQ. The CDR3 loop reads CASSFSGLAGADTQYF. The CDR3 DNA sequence: TGTGCCAGCAGCTTCTCCGGGCTAGCGGGCGCAGATACGCAGTATTTT. Drawing the rest from reference TRBV7-6 and TRBJ2-3, the complete variable domain is GAGVSQSPRYKVTKRGQDVALRCDPISGHVSLYWYRQALGQGPEFLTYFNYEAQQDKSGLPNDRFSAERPEGSISTLTIQRTEQRDSAMYRCASSFSGLAGADTQYFGPGTRLTVL.

The chain recombines TRBV6-2 or TRBV6-3 with TRBJ1-6; 8 bases line up with TRBD1. V lost 5 bases, J lost 9 bases, and 6 bases stayed unmatched. The CDR3 runs 14 residues. Germline-derived CDR1 and CDR2 are MNHEY and SVGEGT. CDR3 in amino acids: CASSADRGVSPLHF. DNA for the CDR3: TGTGCCAGCAGTGCCGACAGGGGAGTTTCACCCCTCCACTTT.

V usage is TRBV3-1 (or the pseudogene TRBV3-2) and J usage is TRBJ1-2, with no clear D. Germline CDR1 LGHDT, CDR2 YNNKEL (reference sequence). The CDR3 is 14 residues long. V lost 0 bases and J lost 4, with 9 bases in between. For the CDR3, the DNA is TGTGCCAGCAGCCAAGAGGACGGAGGCTATGGCTACACCTTC. Translation gives CASSQEDGGYGYTF.

CDR3 region: CASSGGGTGVLRDTQYF. The CDR3 bases are TGTGCCAGCAGCGGGGGGGGGACAGGGGTGCTCCGCGATACGCAGTATTTT. V gene TRBV25-1 combines with J gene TRBJ2-3, with 10 bases matching TRBD1. Looked up from germline, CDR1 is MGHDK and CDR2 is SYGVNS. V gave up 6 bases and J gave up 6 bases; unmatched junction bases: 15. The CDR3 length is 17 residues.

The J gene is TRBJ2-3, the V gene TRBV21-1; the DNA was not compared with TRBD1, the D call given in the table. TRBV21-1 is given as a pseudogene. There are 14 residues in the CDR3. This CDR3 reads CASSVRVATDTQYF. The CDR3 coding sequence is TGTGCCAGCAGCGTCAGGGTTGCCACAGATACGCAGTATTTT.

There are a few counts of this clone. The rearrangement joins TRBV27 to TRBJ1-3; D gene uncertain. The V gene's germline CDR1 is MNHEY and CDR2 SMNVEV (reference sequence). This CDR3 has 15 residues. V was clipped by 7 bases and J by 2 bases, with 15 bases between them. This CDR3 reads CASKRYSEAGNTIYF. CDR3 coding DNA: TGTGCCAGCAAGAGATACTCCGAGGCTGGAAACACCATATATTTT.

This clone was detected a few times. V and J are TRBV4-3 and TRBJ2-1, with D tentatively TRBD2 (5 bases). The CDR3 extends over 15 amino acids. Germline assignment: CDR1 LGHNA and CDR2 YSLEER. The V gene lost 0 bases and the J gene lost 5 bases, with 11 bases spanning the gap. The CDR3 nucleotides are TGCGCCAGCAGCCAAGATCAGGAGGCTCACAATGAGCAGTTCTTC. It translates to CASSQDQEAHNEQFF.

The gene calls are TRBV2 and TRBJ2-2; tentatively, D is TRBD2 (6 bases). Germline assignment: CDR1 SNHLY and CDR2 FYNNEI. The CDR3 has 16 residues. V dropped 0 bases and J dropped 1 base, with 9 bases sitting between them. Here the CDR3 DNA reads TGTGCCAGCAGTGAAGCGTTTAGCGGGAACACCGGGGAGCTGTTTTTT. This gives the protein CASSEAFSGNTGELFF.

The V gene is TRBV18, the J gene TRBJ1-3; D remains unclear. The CDR3 totals 15 residues. The V gene's germline CDR1 is KGHSH and CDR2 LQKENI. Trimming left V 3 bases short and J 3 bases short, with 12 bases between. Here the CDR3 DNA reads TGTGCCAGCTCACCCCTGAAGACGGGTGGAAACACCATATATTTT. Translated: CASSPLKTGGNTIYF. The full variable domain, its missing parts supplied by reference TRBV18 and TRBJ1-3, is NAGVMQNPRHLVRRRGQEARLRCSPMKGHSHVYWYRQLPEEGLKFMVYLQKENIIDESGMPKERFSAEFPKEGPSILRIQQVVRGDSAAYFCASSPLKTGGNTIYFGEGSWLTVV.

The chain has TRBV4-1 and TRBJ1-2; D is ambiguous. This CDR3 comprises 12 residues. V lost 3 bases and J 8 bases, leaving 10 bases between the germline ends. Germline V lookup: CDR1 MGHRA, CDR2 YSYEKL. CDR3 sequence reads: CASSHYSWGYTF. The CDR3 DNA sequence: TGCGCCAGCAGCCATTATAGTTGGGGCTACACCTTC.